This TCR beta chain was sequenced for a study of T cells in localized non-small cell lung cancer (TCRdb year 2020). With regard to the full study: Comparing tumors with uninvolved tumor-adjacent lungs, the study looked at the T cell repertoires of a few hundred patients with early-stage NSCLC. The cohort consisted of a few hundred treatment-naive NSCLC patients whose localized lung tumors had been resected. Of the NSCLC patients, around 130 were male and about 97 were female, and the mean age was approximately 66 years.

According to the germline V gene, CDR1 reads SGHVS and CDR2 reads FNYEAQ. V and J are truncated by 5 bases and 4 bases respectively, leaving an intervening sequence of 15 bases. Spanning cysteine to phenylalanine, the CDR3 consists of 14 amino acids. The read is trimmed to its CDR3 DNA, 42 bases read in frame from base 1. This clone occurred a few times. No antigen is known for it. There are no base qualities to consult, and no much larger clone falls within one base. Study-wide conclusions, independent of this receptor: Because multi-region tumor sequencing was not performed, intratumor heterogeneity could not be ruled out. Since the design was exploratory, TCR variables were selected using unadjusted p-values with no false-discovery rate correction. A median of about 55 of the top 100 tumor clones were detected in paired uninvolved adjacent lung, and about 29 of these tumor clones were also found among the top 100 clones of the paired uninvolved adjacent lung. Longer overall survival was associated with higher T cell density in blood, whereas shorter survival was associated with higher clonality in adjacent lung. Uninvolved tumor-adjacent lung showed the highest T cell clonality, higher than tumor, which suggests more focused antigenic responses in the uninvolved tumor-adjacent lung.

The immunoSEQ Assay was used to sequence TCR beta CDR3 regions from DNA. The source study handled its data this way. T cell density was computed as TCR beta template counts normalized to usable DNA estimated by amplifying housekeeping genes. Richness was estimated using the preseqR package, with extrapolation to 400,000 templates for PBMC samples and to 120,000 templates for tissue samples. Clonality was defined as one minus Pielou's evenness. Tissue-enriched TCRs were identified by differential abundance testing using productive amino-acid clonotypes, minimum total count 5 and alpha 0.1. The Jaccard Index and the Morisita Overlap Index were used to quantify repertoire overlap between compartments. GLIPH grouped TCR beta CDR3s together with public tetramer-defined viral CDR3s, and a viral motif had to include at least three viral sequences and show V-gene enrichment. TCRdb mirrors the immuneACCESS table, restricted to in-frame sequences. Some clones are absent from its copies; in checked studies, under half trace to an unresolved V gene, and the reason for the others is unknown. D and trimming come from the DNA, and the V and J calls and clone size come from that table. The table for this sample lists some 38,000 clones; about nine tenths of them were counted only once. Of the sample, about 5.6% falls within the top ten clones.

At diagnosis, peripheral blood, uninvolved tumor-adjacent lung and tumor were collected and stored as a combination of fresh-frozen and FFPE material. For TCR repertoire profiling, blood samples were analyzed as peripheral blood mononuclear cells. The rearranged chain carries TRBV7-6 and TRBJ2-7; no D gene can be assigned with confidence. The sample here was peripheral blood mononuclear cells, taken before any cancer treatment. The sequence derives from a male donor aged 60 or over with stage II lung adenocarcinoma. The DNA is TGTGCCAGCAGCCCCCACCCAGAAGGGTACGAGCAGTACTTC. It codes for CASSPHPEGYEQYF.